The T cell receptor beta chain under discussion was sequenced for a study of monozygotic twins with inflammatory bowel disease. Template-switch reactions added UMIs with a 6-nucleotide sample barcode. Using TCRalpha and TCRbeta cDNA, the researchers carried out two nested PCRs that lasted 16 and 9 cycles. Using the 5' RACE reads, TCRdb records one entry per CDR3 protein without DNA. Found here are 420,000 or so distinct CDR3 sequences; the top ten clones hold around 2.3%. The CDR3 spans 15 residues. The V and J genes are TRBV12-3 or TRBV12-4 and TRBJ2-1; TCRdb returns TRBD2, unconfirmable since there is no DNA. The sequenced material came from blood. The clonotype originates from a human donor with ulcerative colitis or Crohn's disease, or a healthy co-twin of an affected twin (not recorded which). The CDR3 region is CASSSLAGGRNEQFF.